This T cell receptor beta chain was profiled in a study of blood T cell repertoires in COVID-19. Across the whole study: The study drew acute and convalescent COVID-19 samples from the United States, Italy and Spain. Nucleic acid was either cDNA or gDNA, and it came from T cells, B-cell-depleted T cells, or PBMCs.

Source study methods: Reference gene primer amplification yielded estimated nucleated cell counts. Assay: immunoSEQ multiplex PCR; the TCRdb copy retains only in-frame clones and omits some. V and J calls and clone size are those listed in that table; D and trimming were worked out from the DNA. Counted here are about 200,000 clones, around 84% occurring once; the ten biggest clones make up around 5%. The CDR3 extends over 14 amino acids. Trimming took 4 bases from V and 4 from J; bases not matched to a gene: 6. CDR1 and CDR2 (germline): ENHRY, SYGVKD. Sequenced input: peripheral blood. The rearrangement joins TRBV10-3 to TRBJ1-1; the match to TRBD1 covers 7 bases. This TCR was recovered from a woman older than 75 with acute or convalescent COVID-19. In DNA form, the CDR3 reads TGTGCCATCAGTGCTACAGGGGTAGGCACTGAAGCTTTCTTT. Protein product: CAISATGVGTEAFF.